This is a list of T cell receptor beta chains from one sample in a study of cytomegalovirus exposure and HLA in healthy donors. Using immunoSEQ multiplex PCR, the repertoire was profiled, and TCRdb retains in-frame clones only, with some absent. The sample contains 200,000 or so clones, around 90% of which appear only once. Source material: PBMCs. These receptors all come from a woman aged 18-29 years in good health and CMV-seropositive. The CDR3 runs from the conserved cysteine through the conserved F or W. A D gene is named only where the DNA matches it firmly. Size is omitted from some rows. Given values are once, few, many or a class for expanded clones.

D gene: TRBD1
V gene: TRBV6-6
clone size: -
J gene: TRBJ2-1
CDR3 protein: CASTVDRDHYNEQFF
CDR3 DNA: TGTGCCAGCACCGTGGACAGGGACCACTACAATGAGCAGTTCTTC

D gene: -
V gene: TRBV6-1
clone size: many
J gene: TRBJ1-5
CDR3 protein: CASSELAGSNQPQHF
CDR3 DNA: TGTGCCAGCAGTGAATTGGCAGGGAGCAATCAGCCCCAGCATTTT

D gene: TRBD2
V gene: TRBV2
clone size: -
J gene: TRBJ2-3
CDR3 protein: CASSEARTLADLDTQYF
CDR3 DNA: TGTGCCAGCAGTGAAGCGCGCACTCTAGCGGATCTAGATACGCAGTATTTT

D gene: TRBD1
V gene: TRBV13
clone size: few
J gene: TRBJ1-2
CDR3 protein: CASSSGTGTNYGYTF
CDR3 DNA: TGTGCCAGCAGCTCGGGGACAGGGACAAACTATGGCTACACCTTC

D gene: -
V gene: TRBV10-3
clone size: -
J gene: TRBJ2-7
CDR3 protein: CAISVATVTSYEQYF
CDR3 DNA: TGTGCCATCAGTGTGGCGACAGTAACCTCCTACGAGCAGTACTTC

D gene: -
V gene: TRBV7-2
clone size: -
J gene: TRBJ2-2
CDR3 protein: CAPDGERTGELFF
CDR3 DNA: TGTGCCCCAGACGGGGAGCGCACCGGGGAGCTGTTTTTT

D gene: TRBD2
V gene: TRBV29-1
clone size: -
J gene: TRBJ2-7
CDR3 protein: CSVTFYSGRAEQYF
CDR3 DNA: TGCAGCGTCACTTTCTACTCCGGGAGGGCCGAGCAGTACTTC

D gene: TRBD2
V gene: TRBV28
clone size: once
J gene: TRBJ2-7
CDR3 protein: CASSFVAGGSYEQYF
CDR3 DNA: TGTGCCAGCAGTTTTGTCGCGGGAGGCTCCTACGAGCAGTACTTC

D gene: TRBD1
V gene: TRBV25-1
clone size: -
J gene: TRBJ2-5
CDR3 protein: CASSMRQGAREVGETQYF
CDR3 DNA: TGTGCCAGCAGTATGAGACAGGGGGCTCGGGAGGTTGGAGAGACCCAGTACTTC

D gene: -
V gene: TRBV7-9
clone size: once
J gene: TRBJ2-1
CDR3 protein: CASSLLELVPNEQFF
CDR3 DNA: TGTGCCAGCAGCTTGTTGGAGCTAGTTCCCAATGAGCAGTTCTTC

D gene: TRBD2
V gene: TRBV19
clone size: -
J gene: TRBJ2-1
CDR3 protein: CASSIMASGTNEQFF
CDR3 DNA: TGTGCCAGTAGTATAATGGCTAGCGGGACGAATGAGCAGTTCTTC

D gene: -
V gene: TRBV10-2
clone size: -
J gene: TRBJ2-1
CDR3 protein: CASSDTYSYNEQFF
CDR3 DNA: TGCGCCAGCAGTGACACCTACTCCTACAATGAGCAGTTCTTC

D gene: TRBD1
V gene: TRBV12-5
clone size: -
J gene: TRBJ2-7
CDR3 protein: CASGLETGYEQYF
CDR3 DNA: TGTGCTAGTGGTTTGGAGACAGGGTACGAGCAGTACTTC

D gene: TRBD2
V gene: TRBV7-9
clone size: -
J gene: TRBJ2-7
CDR3 protein: CASSLVRLAGGEQYF
CDR3 DNA: TGTGCCAGCAGCTTAGTTCGACTAGCGGGAGGTGAGCAGTACTTC

D gene: -
V gene: TRBV7-3
clone size: -
J gene: TRBJ2-3
CDR3 protein: CASSPNHRDTQYF
CDR3 DNA: TGTGCCAGCAGCCCGAACCACAGAGATACGCAGTATTTT

D gene: -
V gene: TRBV7-9
clone size: -
J gene: TRBJ2-7
CDR3 protein: CASSLGQNEQYF
CDR3 DNA: TGTGCCAGCAGCTTAGGACAGAACGAGCAGTACTTC

D gene: -
V gene: TRBV6-6
clone size: once
J gene: TRBJ2-5
CDR3 protein: CASSSAQETQYF
CDR3 DNA: TGTGCCAGCTCTAGCGCGCAAGAGACCCAGTACTTC

D gene: -
V gene: TRBV7-9
clone size: -
J gene: TRBJ1-2
CDR3 protein: CASSNSPGYTF
CDR3 DNA: TGTGCCAGCAGCAATTCTCCGGGCTACACCTTC

D gene: -
V gene: TRBV6-6
clone size: -
J gene: TRBJ1-5
CDR3 protein: CASSYSHSNQPQHF
CDR3 DNA: TGTGCCAGCAGTTACTCCCATAGCAATCAGCCCCAGCATTTT

D gene: TRBD2
V gene: TRBV5-6
clone size: -
J gene: TRBJ2-1
CDR3 protein: CASSLRLAVYNEQFF
CDR3 DNA: TGTGCCAGCAGCTTGCGACTAGCGGTTTACAATGAGCAGTTCTTC

D gene: TRBD1
V gene: TRBV5-1
clone size: -
J gene: TRBJ1-1
CDR3 protein: CASSDGTGANTEAFF
CDR3 DNA: TGCGCCAGCAGCGACGGGACAGGGGCGAACACTGAAGCTTTCTTT

D gene: TRBD1
V gene: TRBV28
clone size: -
J gene: TRBJ1-2
CDR3 protein: CASSSGTGGDYGYTF
CDR3 DNA: TGTGCCAGCAGTTCCGGGACAGGGGGCGACTATGGCTACACCTTC

D gene: TRBD2
V gene: TRBV27
clone size: -
J gene: TRBJ2-1
CDR3 protein: CASLRTSGDNEQFF
CDR3 DNA: TGTGCCAGCCTCAGGACTAGCGGAGATAATGAGCAGTTCTTC

D gene: TRBD1
V gene: TRBV27
clone size: -
J gene: TRBJ1-1
CDR3 protein: CASSVDRAREAFF
CDR3 DNA: TGTGCCAGCAGCGTGGACAGGGCTCGTGAAGCTTTCTTT

D gene: -
V gene: TRBV2
clone size: -
J gene: TRBJ1-4
CDR3 protein: CASSETFRTATNEKLFF
CDR3 DNA: TGTGCCAGCAGTGAAACTTTTAGGACAGCAACTAATGAAAAACTGTTTTTT

D gene: -
V gene: TRBV18
clone size: -
J gene: TRBJ1-5
CDR3 protein: CASSPPVRVGNQPQHF
CDR3 DNA: TGTGCCAGCTCACCACCGGTCAGGGTGGGCAATCAGCCCCAGCATTTT